This T cell receptor (beta chain) was identified in a study of identical twins. Study-wide points: The study found weaker excess twin sharing in beta out-of-frame sequences.

This clonotype was seen only a few times. Antigen unknown. The germline V and J ends were trimmed by 0 bases and 5 bases, with 16 bases remaining between them. The CDR3 length is 16 residues. CDR1 and CDR2 from the germline V gene are MNHEY and SVGAGI. One entry per CDR3 protein results from TCRdb running MiXCR on the 5' RACE reads. The table includes some 710,000 distinct CDR3 sequences, 5.5% to 6.5% detected once. The chain is built from TRBV6-5 and TRBJ2-5, with D maybe TRBD2 (7 bases). This TCR came from a young man in good health. Sequencing was carried out using naive T cells sorted from blood. Written as DNA, the CDR3 is TGTGCCAGCAGTTACTCGACGGGGGGCGCGCGGGAGACCCAGTACTTC. Translating it yields CASSYSTGGARETQYF.